Listed here are 3 T cell receptor beta chains from one sample, sequenced in a study of blood T cell repertoires in COVID-19. TCRdb keeps only in-frame clones here, not all; method: immunoSEQ multiplex PCR. The sample shows 90,000 or so clones, roughly 90% of them seen only once. Specimen: peripheral blood. All receptors come from a man in his fifties or sixties with COVID-19, enrolled during active disease.

The chain combines TRBV11-3 with TRBJ1-1; 8 nucleotides align to TRBD1. From germline, CDR1 is SGHNT and CDR2 YENEEA. The CDR3 loop spans 13 amino acids. After removal of 5 bases from V and 3 bases from J, the junction contained 2 bases not matched to a gene. The CDR3 nucleotides read TGTGCCAGCAGCGCGGACAGGGACACTGAAGCTTTCTTT. It encodes CASSADRDTEAFF. Full variable domain (outside the CDR3, taken from reference TRBV11-3 and TRBJ1-1): EAGVVQSPRYKIIEKKQPVAFWCNPISGHNTLYWYLQNLGQGPELLIRYENEEAVDDSQLPKDRFSAERLKGVDSTLKIQPAELGDSAVYLCASSADRDTEAFFGQGTRLTVV.

Concerning this clone: The junction departs from germline at one end; a sequencing error may be responsible. V usage is TRBV19 and J usage is TRBJ2-1; 7 nucleotides agree with TRBD1. The length of the CDR3 is 14 residues. Germline values: CDR1 LNHDA, CDR2 SQIVND (reference sequence). CDR3 residues: CASSPTGARGQLLF. CDR3 bases: TGTGCCAGTAGTCCTACAGGGGCCAGAGGGCAATTGCTCTTC.

The sample holds one count of this clone. V is TRBV18 and J is TRBJ2-1, with 8 bases aligning to TRBD1. J gave up 4 bases and V 6 bases, and 5 bases lay outside the gene matches. Germline CDR1 KGHSH, CDR2 LQKENI. The CDR3 totals 14 residues. CDR3 residues: CASSPGTGYNEQFF. CDR3 DNA sequence: TGTGCCAGCTCCCCCGGGACAGGATACAATGAGCAGTTCTTC.